This TCR beta chain was sequenced for a study of T cells after yellow fever vaccination. This clonotype occurred many times. The target antigen is unknown. Study-wide results and caveats: Most clones from primary vaccination were detected again post-booster (around 95% CD4, about 85% CD8). Weaker overall, the secondary response nonetheless peaked faster (day 5 versus 15). From the bulk population, abundant clonotypes could contaminate and appear within FACS-sorted repertoires.

V dropped 1 base and J dropped 4 bases, with 9 bases sitting between them. This CDR3 is built from 14 residues. The germline V gene encodes CDR1 SGHTA and CDR2 FQGNSA. TCR cDNA, made by 5'RACE template switching, carried an added universal primer site and UMIs. In TCRdb, the 5' RACE reads were re-called with MiXCR into one record per CDR3 protein. The sample includes some 320,000 distinct CDR3 sequences, about 10% of them seen just once. This chain connects TRBV7-2 to TRBJ2-3; D gene uncertain. This receptor was obtained from a man between 18 and 35 years old who received the YFV17D yellow fever vaccine. Sample: CD4+ T cells sorted from PBMCs, taken 45 days after the yellow fever booster vaccination. The CDR3 DNA sequence: TGTGCCAGCAGCTTAGTTGCTAGAGCAGATACGCAGTATTTT. Translating it yields CASSLVARADTQYF.